The T cell receptor beta chain described here comes from a study of technical replicates of blood from a handful of donors. The repertoire was sequenced with immunoSEQ multiplex PCR; TCRdb's copy has only in-frame clones and lacks some. The data hold tens of thousands of clones, with roughly 97% observed a single time. The V gene lost 2 bases and the J gene lost 0 bases, with 7 bases spanning the gap. The CDR3 covers 14 residues. The germline V gene has CDR1 SGHRS and CDR2 YFSETQ. The TCR sequence derives from a human donor in good health. The chain uses TRBV5-1 and TRBJ2-3; D is unclear. Sample: T cells isolated from PBMCs. The DNA of the CDR3 is TGCGCCAGCAGCTTAACCGGGAGCACAGATACGCAGTATTTT. Its translation is CASSLTGSTDTQYF. Full variable domain (missing parts from reference TRBV5-1 and TRBJ2-3): KAGVTQTPRYLIKTRGQQVTLSCSPISGHRSVSWYQQTPGQGLQFLFEYFSETQRNKGNFPGRFSGRQFSNSRSEMNVSTLELGDSALYLCASSLTGSTDTQYFGPGTRLTVL.